The 29 T cell receptor beta chains below come from one sample, sequenced in a study of OX40 agonist ivuxolimab in advanced cancers. Libraries were prepared by immunoSEQ multiplex PCR; TCRdb keeps only in-frame clonotypes and omits some of them. The repertoire has 75,000 to 90,000 clones, 80% to 90% of them found once; the top ten carry 9% to 10%. The sample was CD4+ or CD8+ T cells sorted from blood, taken in a trial of the OX40 agonist ivuxolimab. These receptors all stem from an adult with an advanced solid tumor such as melanoma, head and neck, liver or kidney cancer.

This clone was counted a few times. V usage is TRBV4-1 and J usage is TRBJ1-4; the D is unclear. V was pared by 2 bases and J by 0 bases, with 7 bases between. The CDR3 runs 15 residues. Germline lookup yields CDR1 MGHRA and CDR2 YSYEKL. The DNA for the CDR3 is TGCGCCAGCAGCCAATTACGGGCAACTAATGAAAAACTGTTTTTT. Its protein is CASSQLRATNEKLFF.

The CDR3 DNA reads as TGTGCCAGTAGTAACGTTTGGGGCAGGACTGAAGCTTTCTTT. Protein product: CASSNVWGRTEAFF. The gene calls are TRBV19 and TRBJ1-1; TRBD1 is a possible D gene (5 bases). The germline V and J ends were trimmed by 4 bases and 5 bases, with 14 bases remaining between them. Germline CDR1 is LNHDA and CDR2 is SQIVND (reference sequence). The CDR3 is 14 residues long.

The chain links TRBV29-1 to TRBJ2-1, with TRBD2 matching over 7 bases. Unmatched junction bases numbered 24, after V lost 4 bases and J lost 9 bases. Germline lookup yields CDR1 SQVTM and CDR2 ANQGSEA. The length of the CDR3 is 18 residues. The CDR3 sequence is CSVGRLGGGFSGHSEQFF. Here the CDR3 DNA reads TGCAGCGTTGGTAGGCTCGGCGGGGGATTTAGTGGTCACAGTGAGCAGTTCTTC.

This clone occurred a few times. The gene calls are TRBV7-2 and TRBJ1-1; possibly TRBD1 for D (5 bases). The CDR3 sequence is 14 residues long. Germline CDR1 and CDR2: SGHTA and FQGNSA. Trimming removed 1 base from V and 1 base from J, with 7 bases in between. The chain's CDR3 is CASSLDRWNTEAFF. Written as DNA, the CDR3 is TGTGCCAGCAGCTTAGACAGGTGGAACACTGAAGCTTTCTTT.

The rearrangement joins TRBV28 to TRBJ1-2; D ambiguous. This CDR3 spans 14 amino acids. The germline V and J ends were trimmed by 5 bases and 8 bases, with 18 bases remaining between them. CDR1 and CDR2 from the germline V gene are MDHEN and SYDVKM. The CDR3 loop is CASSPGFSIWGYTF. In nucleotides, the CDR3 is TGTGCCAGCAGTCCGGGATTCTCTATCTGGGGCTACACCTTC.

This chain uses TRBV28 with TRBJ2-7, with 14 bases lining up with TRBD2. V lost 1 base and J lost 6; bases outside the gene matches: 2. Germline CDR1 reads MDHEN; CDR2 reads SYDVKM. CDR3 size: 15 residues. CDR3 residues: CASSLFGLAGGEQYF. The DNA for the CDR3 is TGTGCCAGCAGTTTATTCGGACTAGCGGGAGGCGAGCAGTACTTC.

The chain is built from TRBV5-1 and TRBJ1-4; 8 bases fit TRBD1. V was clipped by 3 bases and J by 8 bases; unmatched bases: 6. The germline gives CDR1 SGHRS, CDR2 YFSETQ. CDR3 size: 14 residues. CDR3 sequence (DNA): TGCGCCAGCAGCTCCGGACAGGGAAGGGAAAAACTGTTTTTT. This encodes CASSSGQGREKLFF.

The chain recombines TRBV27 with TRBJ2-3; TRBD2 might be the D (6 bases). Trimming took off 5 bases at V and 2 bases at J, with 20 bases between the two ends. CDR3 size: 17 residues. Per the germline V gene, CDR1 is MNHEY and CDR2 is SMNVEV (reference sequence). The CDR3 protein is CASSQTPGLSHTDTQYF. The DNA of the CDR3 is TGTGCCAGCAGTCAAACCCCGGGACTTTCCCACACAGATACGCAGTATTTT.

The chain recombines TRBV2 with TRBJ1-6; 7 bases map to TRBD1. Germline V gives CDR1 SNHLY, CDR2 FYNNEI. CDR3 length equals 14 residues. With V trimmed by 6 bases and J by 5 bases, 4 bases remained unmatched. The CDR3 protein is CASRGDSDNSPLHF. The CDR3 DNA is TGTGCCAGCAGAGGGGACAGTGATAATTCACCCCTCCACTTT.

The rearrangement uses TRBV11-3 and TRBJ1-2; 9 bases are shared with TRBD1. J gave up 5 bases and V 0 bases, and 4 bases lay outside the gene matches. The CDR3 covers 15 residues. Looked up from germline, CDR1 is SGHNT and CDR2 is YENEEA. Here the CDR3 DNA reads TGTGCCAGCAGCTTAGATTGGGGGACAGGGTATGGCTACACCTTC. It codes for CASSLDWGTGYGYTF.

A single count supports this clone. This sequence joins TRBV11-2 and TRBJ1-2; D unresolved. The germline V gene encodes CDR1 SGHAT and CDR2 FQNNGV. This CDR3 comprises 13 residues. V dropped 1 base and J dropped 5 bases, with 8 bases sitting between them. For the CDR3, the DNA is TGTGCCAGCAGCTTAGGAGTGAGGTATGGCTACACCTTC. It is translated as CASSLGVRYGYTF.

The chain employs TRBV7-7 and TRBJ2-1; 7 bases are shared with TRBD2. The CDR3 has 13 residues. Per germline, CDR1 SSHAT and CDR2 FNYEAQ (reference sequence). CDR3 coding DNA: TGTGCTAGCGGGCGAATAGCGGGCAATGAGCAGTTCTTC. Its translation is CASGRIAGNEQFF.

CDR3 loop: CASSLSRTGRGLTYEQYF. The CDR3 coding sequence is TGTGCCAGCAGTTTATCCCGTACGGGCAGGGGATTGACCTACGAGCAGTACTTC. The genes are TRBV28 and TRBJ2-7, with a possible D match to TRBD1 (6 bases). V was trimmed by 1 base and J by 2 bases, leaving 21 bases between them. The CDR3 contains 18 residues. Germline CDR1 and CDR2: MDHEN and SYDVKM. Drawing the rest from reference TRBV28 and TRBJ2-7, the complete variable domain is DVKVTQSSRYLVKRTGEKVFLECVQDMDHENMFWYRQDPGLGLRLIYFSYDVKMKEKGDIPEGYSVSREKKERFSLILESASTNQTSMYLCASSLSRTGRGLTYEQYFGPGTRLTVT.

This chain links TRBV5-1 with TRBJ2-2; D perhaps matches TRBD1 (7 bases). CDR3 size: 14 residues. V dropped 6 bases and J dropped 5 bases, with 14 bases sitting between them. The V gene's germline CDR1 is SGHRS and CDR2 YFSETQ. This CDR3 is CASTYRGGTGELFF. The CDR3 bases are TGCGCCAGCACCTACAGGGGAGGAACCGGGGAGCTGTTTTTT.

CDR3 nucleotide sequence: TGTGCCAGCAGCCACCGGGACATTAACACTGAAGCTTTCTTT. This translates into CASSHRDINTEAFF. The chain is built from TRBV6-5 and TRBJ1-1; TRBD1 might be the D (6 bases). Trimming took off 6 bases at V and 2 bases at J, with 13 bases between the two ends. CDR1 and CDR2 (germline): MNHEY, SVGAGI. The CDR3 spans 14 residues.

The J gene is TRBJ2-2, the V gene TRBV7-8; 12 bases map to TRBD1. The CDR3 runs to 20 residues. The ends lost 5 bases at V and 6 bases at J; junction bases unmatched: 19. The V gene's germline CDR1 is SGHVS and CDR2 FQNEAQ. This chain's CDR3 is CASSRRWDRGQRKGAGELFF. The CDR3 nucleotides read TGTGCCAGCAGCCGGAGGTGGGACAGGGGGCAAAGAAAAGGAGCCGGGGAGCTGTTTTTT.

This chain links TRBV27 with TRBJ2-5; D not certain. Germline V gene lookup returns CDR1 MNHEY and CDR2 SMNVEV (reference sequence). The CDR3 totals 14 residues. Deletions cut 5 bases from V and 0 bases from J, with 10 bases between. DNA for the CDR3: TGTGCCAGCAGTCCTGGGCAAGACCAAGAGACCCAGTACTTC. This sequence encodes CASSPGQDQETQYF.

Here the CDR3 reads CASSVEPHGAPLHF. The CDR3 coding sequence is TGTGCCAGCAGTGTCGAGCCCCACGGGGCACCCCTCCACTTT. This chain joins TRBV6-1 and TRBJ1-6; D is ambiguous. CDR1 MNHNS and CDR2 SASEGT come from the germline V gene. With 4 bases removed from V and 11 bases from J, the gap between germline ends came to 15 bases. This CDR3 comprises 14 residues.

Notes on this clone: Other nucleotide sequences in the sample specify the same CDR3. The J gene is TRBJ1-2, the V gene TRBV28; 10 nucleotides align to TRBD1. Germline V gene data show CDR1 as MDHEN and CDR2 as SYDVKM. Trimming took 5 bases from V and 5 from J; bases not matched to a gene: 2. The CDR3 consists of 13 residues. This chain's CDR3 is CASSPGQGYGYTF. The CDR3 coding sequence is TGTGCCAGCAGTCCGGGACAGGGGTATGGCTACACCTTC.

This clone came up once. The chain recombines TRBV29-1 with TRBJ1-1; maybe TRBD1 (5 bases). CDR3 length: 19 amino acids. Germline V lookup: CDR1 SQVTM, CDR2 ANQGSEA. V was clipped by 3 bases and J by 10 bases, with 36 bases between them. CDR3 residues: CSVDGVGGASGVGRIGAFF. The DNA for the CDR3 is TGCAGCGTTGACGGGGTGGGAGGGGCGTCGGGTGTCGGGAGGATCGGAGCTTTCTTT. The whole variable domain, filled in from reference TRBV29-1 and TRBJ1-1, reads SAVISQKPSRDICQRGTSLTIQCQVDSQVTMMFWYRQQPGQSLTLIATANQGSEATYESGFVIDKFPISRPNLTFSTLTVSNMSPEDSSIYLCSVDGVGGASGVGRIGAFFGQGTRLTVV.

CDR3 region: CASSYRQGLTDTQYF. The CDR3 nucleotides are TGTGCCAGCAGTTACCGACAGGGGTTAACAGATACGCAGTATTTT. The rearrangement links TRBV6-6 to TRBJ2-3, with TRBD1 identical over 8 bases. Germline loops: CDR1 MNHNY, CDR2 SVGAGI (reference sequence). The CDR3 runs to 15 residues. Unmatched junction bases numbered 4, after V lost 2 bases and J lost 3 bases.

This rearrangement joins TRBV6-5 to TRBJ1-2, with 8 bases that match TRBD1. The CDR3 consists of 12 residues. V gave up 8 bases and J gave up 7 bases; unmatched junction bases: 6. Germline V gene data show CDR1 as MNHEY and CDR2 as SVGAGI. CDR3 sequence: CASYRGSGGYTF. Written as DNA, the CDR3 is TGTGCCAGCTACAGGGGGAGCGGTGGCTACACCTTC.

The rearrangement uses TRBV28 and TRBJ2-1, with D maybe TRBD2 (6 bases). In germline, CDR1 is MDHEN, CDR2 SYDVKM. The CDR3 covers 15 residues. Trimming cost V 3 bases and J 4 bases, with 13 bases left between them. CDR3 coding DNA: TGTGCCAGCAGTTTCGGGGACTGGGGATACAATGAGCAGTTCTTC. Its protein is CASSFGDWGYNEQFF.

The V gene is TRBV13, the J gene TRBJ1-1, with D possibly matching TRBD1 (6 bases). This CDR3 comprises 14 residues. Germline V gene data show CDR1 as PRHDT and CDR2 as FYEKMQ (reference sequence). Trimming removed 5 bases at V and 6 bases at J, with 16 bases between. CDR3 in amino acids: CASSEQGGGSEAFF. The CDR3 DNA follows: TGTGCCAGCAGCGAACAGGGCGGGGGGTCTGAAGCTTTCTTT.

The V gene is TRBV28, the J gene TRBJ2-3, with D possibly matching TRBD1 (5 bases). Germline CDR1 and CDR2: MDHEN and SYDVKM. This CDR3 has 13 amino acids. Deletions cut 9 bases from V and 1 base from J, with 11 bases between. The CDR3 DNA is TGTGCCAGTAGACAGCACGGCACAGATACGCAGTATTTT. This encodes CASRQHGTDTQYF.

The chain couples TRBV11-3 to TRBJ2-1; 7 nucleotides align to TRBD1. The CDR3 extends over 15 amino acids. CDR1 and CDR2 (germline): SGHNT, YENEEA. The V gene end was trimmed by 5 bases and the J gene end by 3 bases; junction bases not matched to a gene: 7. CDR3: CASSRGQPDYNEQFF. CDR3 in DNA: TGTGCCAGCAGCCGGGGACAGCCAGACTACAATGAGCAGTTCTTC.

V is TRBV15 and J is TRBJ1-5, with no clear D. Trimming pared 0 bases from V and 4 bases from J, leaving 10 bases between. CDR1 and CDR2 (germline): LNHNV, YYDKDF (reference sequence). The CDR3 is made up of 15 amino acids. The DNA for the CDR3 is TGTGCCACCAGCAGAGATCGATGGGGTAATCAGCCCCAGCATTTT. This encodes CATSRDRWGNQPQHF.

The rearrangement uses TRBV9 and TRBJ2-6, with D possibly being TRBD1 or TRBD2 (6 bases each). Trimming removed 7 bases at V and 0 bases at J, with 17 bases between. Germline values: CDR1 SGDLS, CDR2 YYNGEE. CDR3 length equals 17 residues. The CDR3 reads CASSGGRSGSGANVLTF. The CDR3 nucleotides read TGTGCCAGCTCCGGGGGCAGGAGCGGCTCTGGGGCCAACGTCCTGACTTTC.

V is TRBV19 and J is TRBJ2-5, with TRBD1 matching 8 bases. This CDR3 has 15 residues. With 3 bases clipped from V and 4 bases from J, the junction kept 7 bases outside the gene matches. CDR1 and CDR2 (germline): LNHDA, SQIVND (reference sequence). The CDR3: CASSMPSGGLETQYF. CDR3 coding DNA: TGTGCCAGTAGTATGCCGTCAGGGGGCCTAGAGACCCAGTACTTC.